This is a list of T cell receptor beta chains from one sample in a study of beta chain features in type 1 diabetes. This table comes from immunoSEQ multiplex PCR, and its TCRdb copy is limited to in-frame clones, with some not included. The data hold a few hundred thousand clones, with roughly 16% observed a single time. Sequenced material: naive CD4+ T cells from blood. The receptors stem from a young woman in good health. Each CDR3 is given with its conserved first and last residue. A D gene is named only where the DNA matches it firmly. Expanded clones are given a class, and other clones once, few, many or no size at all.

J: TRBJ2-3
V: TRBV23-1
size: few
D: TRBD1
DNA: TGCGCCAGCAGTCACCCTCACCTCGACAGGGGTCCAGATACGCAGTATTTT
CDR3: CASSHPHLDRGPDTQYF

J: TRBJ2-5
V: TRBV25-1
size: few
D: TRBD1
DNA: TGTGCCAGCAGTCCTCGACAGGGGGTAGTGGAGACCCAGTACTTC
CDR3: CASSPRQGVVETQYF

J: TRBJ2-7
V: TRBV6-6
size: .
D: .
DNA: TGTGCCAGCAGTTACTCCGGGGGTGGTACGGAGCAGTACTTC
CDR3: CASSYSGGGTEQYF

J: TRBJ2-3
V: TRBV7-9
size: few
D: TRBD2
DNA: TGTGCCAGCAGCTGGGCGGGAGAGGTAACAGATACGCAGTATTTT
CDR3: CASSWAGEVTDTQYF

J: TRBJ2-2
V: TRBV5-4
size: .
D: .
DNA: TGTGCCAGCAGACACGACAGGAACACCGGGGAGCTGTTTTTT
CDR3: CASRHDRNTGELFF

J: TRBJ2-7
V: TRBV28
size: .
D: TRBD1
DNA: TGTGCCAGCAGTCCACCGGTTCCCGGGACAGGGAGCTACGAGCAGTACTTC
CDR3: CASSPPVPGTGSYEQYF

J: TRBJ2-7
V: TRBV15
size: .
D: TRBD2
DNA: TGTGCCACCAGCAGAGGGACTAGCGGTTACGAGCAGTACTTC
CDR3: CATSRGTSGYEQYF

J: TRBJ2-1
V: TRBV30
size: .
D: .
DNA: TGTGCCTGGAGTGGCTCACGGGACTCATACAATGAGCAGTTCTTC
CDR3: CAWSGSRDSYNEQFF

J: TRBJ2-2
V: TRBV19
size: .
D: .
DNA: TGTGCCAGTAAAGGCTCTACGGGAACCGGGGAGCTGTTTTTT
CDR3: CASKGSTGTGELFF

J: TRBJ2-1
V: TRBV6-1
size: .
D: .
DNA: TGTGCCAGCAGAGCCGGATCACCAGGGTTTGGTGAGCAGTTCTTC
CDR3: CASRAGSPGFGEQFF

J: TRBJ1-1
V: TRBV5-1
size: .
D: TRBD1
DNA: TGCGCCAGCAGCGTCGGGACAGGGGTTTCTGAAGCTTTCTTT
CDR3: CASSVGTGVSEAFF

J: TRBJ2-1
V: TRBV5-1
size: few
D: TRBD2
DNA: TGCGCCAGCAGCTTGACGGGACTAGCGGGAGACAATGAGCAGTTCTTC
CDR3: CASSLTGLAGDNEQFF

J: TRBJ2-7
V: TRBV29-1
size: once
D: .
DNA: TGCAGCGTTGTCCTTAGCTCCTACGAGCAGTACTTC
CDR3: CSVVLSSYEQYF

J: TRBJ2-7
V: TRBV10-3
size: few
D: TRBD1
DNA: TGTGCCATCAGTGAGCCGGAGCCGGGACAGCACTACGAGCAGTACTTC
CDR3: CAISEPEPGQHYEQYF

J: TRBJ2-3
V: TRBV14
size: few
D: .
DNA: TGTGCCAGCAGCCAAGATTTACTGGCAGCGGGCACAGATACGCAGTATTTT
CDR3: CASSQDLLAAGTDTQYF

J: TRBJ1-3
V: TRBV11-2
size: few
D: TRBD1
DNA: TGTGCCAGCAGCTTAGCCGGGACAGGGGGCTACACCATATATTTT
CDR3: CASSLAGTGGYTIYF

J: TRBJ2-3
V: TRBV5-4
size: few
D: .
DNA: TGTGCCAGCAGCTTGGCAACGGGATCCACAGATACGCAGTATTTT
CDR3: CASSLATGSTDTQYF

J: TRBJ2-4
V: TRBV28
size: .
D: .
DNA: TGTGCCAGCAGTTCTGGGACACTTGAGAACATTCAGTACTTC
CDR3: CASSSGTLENIQYF

J: TRBJ2-4
V: TRBV29-1
size: few
D: TRBD1
DNA: TGCAGCGTTGAGGACAGGGGCCTTCAACCCCCACTAGCCAAAAACATTCAGTACTTC
CDR3: CSVEDRGLQPPLAKNIQYF

J: TRBJ2-7
V: TRBV5-1
size: .
D: TRBD1
DNA: TGCGCCAGCAGCCCGGACAGGGGACGCGAGCAGTACTTC
CDR3: CASSPDRGREQYF

J: TRBJ2-7
V: TRBV6-5
size: .
D: TRBD1
DNA: TGTGCCAGCAGTTTCCAAACCGGGACAGGGGGCTACGAGCAGTACTTC
CDR3: CASSFQTGTGGYEQYF

J: TRBJ1-3
V: TRBV18
size: few
D: .
DNA: TGTGCCAGCTCACGATTGACAGGAGACTCTGGAAACACCATATATTTT
CDR3: CASSRLTGDSGNTIYF

J: TRBJ2-7
V: TRBV9
size: few
D: TRBD2
DNA: TGTGCCAGCAGCGTAAGCGGGGGACCCTCCTACGAGCAGTACTTC
CDR3: CASSVSGGPSYEQYF

J: TRBJ2-7
V: TRBV7-2
size: .
D: TRBD2
DNA: TGTGCCAGCAGCCTCGGGACTAGCATAGGCTACGAGCAGTACTTC
CDR3: CASSLGTSIGYEQYF

J: TRBJ2-1
V: TRBV9
size: .
D: .
DNA: TGTGCCAGCAGCGTAGGGGGCGGCTACAATGAGCAGTTCTTC
CDR3: CASSVGGGYNEQFF

J: TRBJ2-6
V: TRBV19
size: .
D: TRBD1
DNA: TGTGCCAGTCAACAGGGGGCTGCTGGGGCCAACGTCCTGACTTTC
CDR3: CASQQGAAGANVLTF

J: TRBJ2-3
V: TRBV13
size: .
D: .
DNA: TGTGCCAGCAGCTTTCACAGGGCCACAGATACGCAGTATTTT
CDR3: CASSFHRATDTQYF

J: TRBJ1-2
V: TRBV6-5
size: few
D: TRBD1
DNA: TGTGCCAGCAGGGCAGGGGGGTCAACTAACTATGGCTACACCTTC
CDR3: CASRAGGSTNYGYTF

J: TRBJ2-1
V: TRBV6-5
size: few
D: .
DNA: TGTGCCAGCAGTTACTCATTCCCTTACAATGAGCAGTTCTTC
CDR3: CASSYSFPYNEQFF

J: TRBJ1-1
V: TRBV30
size: few
D: .
DNA: TGTGCCTGGAGTGTCCGGACAGTAGCGGAAGCTTTCTTT
CDR3: CAWSVRTVAEAFF

J: TRBJ2-2
V: TRBV11-1
size: .
D: .
DNA: TGTGCCAGCAGCCTACAGGGTTGGAACACCGGGGAGCTGTTTTTT
CDR3: CASSLQGWNTGELFF

J: TRBJ2-1
V: TRBV5-6
size: few
D: TRBD2
DNA: TGTGCCAGCAGCACCGGGACTAGCGTTTACAATGAGCAGTTCTTC
CDR3: CASSTGTSVYNEQFF

J: TRBJ1-1
V: TRBV29-1
size: .
D: TRBD1
DNA: TGCAGCGTTGGTCAGGGGGCGACTGAAGCTTTCTTT
CDR3: CSVGQGATEAFF

J: TRBJ1-1
V: TRBV18
size: few
D: TRBD1
DNA: TGTGCCAGCTCATTGGACAGGGTTGTTTTGAACACTGAAGCTTTCTTT
CDR3: CASSLDRVVLNTEAFF

J: TRBJ2-1
V: TRBV29-1
size: .
D: TRBD2
DNA: TGCAGCGTTGAGAAACTAGCGGGAGGGCACAATGAGCAGTTCTTC
CDR3: CSVEKLAGGHNEQFF

J: TRBJ2-3
V: TRBV5-1
size: .
D: TRBD2
DNA: TGCGCCAGCAGCTTGGTCGGGACTAGCGGGAGACGAGGAGATACGCAGTATTTT
CDR3: CASSLVGTSGRRGDTQYF

J: TRBJ2-1
V: TRBV5-1
size: .
D: .
DNA: TGCGCCAGCAGCTTGGACAGGGTTAGCTCCTACAATGAGCAGTTCTTC
CDR3: CASSLDRVSSYNEQFF

J: TRBJ2-3
V: TRBV23-1
size: .
D: .
DNA: TGCGCCAGCAGAACGGGACGTACAGGGCACCCAGATACGCAGTATTTT
CDR3: CASRTGRTGHPDTQYF

J: TRBJ1-5
V: TRBV28
size: .
D: .
DNA: TGTGCCAGCAGTTTGGAAGGGGGACCTGCTAATCAGCCCCAGCATTTT
CDR3: CASSLEGGPANQPQHF

J: TRBJ2-7
V: TRBV15
size: few
D: TRBD2
DNA: TGTGCCACCAGCAACCTGCGGGAGGGATACGAGCAGTACTTC
CDR3: CATSNLREGYEQYF

J: TRBJ2-5
V: TRBV29-1
size: few
D: TRBD2
DNA: TGCAGCGTTAGACTAGCGGGATGGGAGACCCAGTACTTC
CDR3: CSVRLAGWETQYF

J: TRBJ2-4
V: TRBV7-9
size: few
D: .
DNA: TGTGCCAGCAGCCCGGGTGGGAGTAGAGACATTCAGTACTTC
CDR3: CASSPGGSRDIQYF